The TCR beta chain described here comes from a study of T-cell memory formation after mild COVID-19. Amplification by 5'RACE using constant-segment primers produced TCR alpha and TCR beta cDNA libraries that carried sample barcodes and UMIs. Via MiXCR, TCRdb re-called the 5' RACE reads, giving one row per CDR3 protein. The sample records approximately 440,000 distinct CDR3 sequences, 15% to 25% being singletons. Study-level points and caveats: Researchers could not confirm that second-wave clones peaking on day 37 targeted SARS-CoV-2. The study detected some responding clones in pre-infection memory, suggesting cross-reactive memory joined.

This clonotype came up a few times. Its antigen is not identified. CDR1 SGHTA and CDR2 FQGTGA come from the germline V gene. The V gene lost 4 bases and the J gene lost 9 bases, with 10 bases spanning the gap. The CDR3 extends over 13 amino acids. Sample: PBMCs or a T cell subset sorted from them (not recorded which). V is TRBV7-3 and J is TRBJ1-6; no definite D call. The TCR sequence derives from an adult woman who had mild COVID-19 (a few samples of this study predate the infection). Cell type and time point are not known. As DNA, the CDR3 is TGTGCCAGCAGCTCGGTGGAAGCTTCACCCCTCCACTTT. Its protein product is CASSSVEASPLHF.